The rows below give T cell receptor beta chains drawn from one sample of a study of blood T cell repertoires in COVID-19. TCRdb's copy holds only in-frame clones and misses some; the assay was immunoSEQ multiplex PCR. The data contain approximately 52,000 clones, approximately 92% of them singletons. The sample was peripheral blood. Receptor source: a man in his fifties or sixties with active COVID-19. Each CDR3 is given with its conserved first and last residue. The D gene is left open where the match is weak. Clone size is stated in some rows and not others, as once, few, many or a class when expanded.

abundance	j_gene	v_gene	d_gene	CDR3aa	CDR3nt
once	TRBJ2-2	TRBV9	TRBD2	CASSVRAGWVGELFF	TGTGCCAGCAGCGTCCGAGCGGGATGGGTCGGGGAGCTGTTTTTT
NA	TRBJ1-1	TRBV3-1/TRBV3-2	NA	CASSQAGVGTEAFF	TGTGCCAGCAGCCAAGCGGGGGTCGGAACTGAAGCTTTCTTT
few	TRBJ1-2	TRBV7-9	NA	CASSLDSRGYTF	TGTGCCAGCAGCTTGGACAGTCGTGGCTACACCTTC
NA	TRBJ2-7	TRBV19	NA	CASSTQGTPYEQYF	TGTGCCAGTAGTACACAGGGCACCCCTTACGAGCAGTACTTC
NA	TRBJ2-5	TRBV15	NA	CATSTRTGAYGGQETQYF	TGTGCCACCAGCACGAGGACAGGAGCCTATGGGGGGCAAGAGACCCAGTACTTC
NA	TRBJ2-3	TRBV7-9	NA	CASRPTGGDTQYF	TGTGCCAGCAGGCCGACAGGAGGAGATACGCAGTATTTT
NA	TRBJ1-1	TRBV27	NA	CASSFLQNTEAFF	TGTGCCAGCAGTTTCTTACAGAACACTGAAGCTTTCTTT
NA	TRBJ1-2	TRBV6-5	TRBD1	CASSGGQGNYGYTF	TGTGCCAGCAGCGGGGGACAGGGGAACTATGGCTACACCTTC
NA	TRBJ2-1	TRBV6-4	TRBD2	CASSRLAGTYNEQFF	TGTGCCAGCAGCCGACTAGCGGGAACCTACAATGAGCAGTTCTTC
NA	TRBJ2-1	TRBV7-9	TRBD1	CASSSSRGTYNEQFF	TGTGCCAGCAGCTCGAGCAGGGGGACCTACAATGAGCAGTTCTTC
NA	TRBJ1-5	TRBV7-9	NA	CASSPRGVNQPQHF	TGTGCCAGCAGCCCCCGGGGGGTCAATCAGCCCCAGCATTTT
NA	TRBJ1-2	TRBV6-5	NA	CAIYGGSNYGYTF	TGTGCCATTTACGGGGGATCTAACTATGGCTACACCTTC
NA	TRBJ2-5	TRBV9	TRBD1	CASSVSTGTETQYF	TGTGCCAGCAGCGTATCGACAGGGACAGAGACCCAGTACTTC
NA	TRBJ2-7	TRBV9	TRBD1	CASSGQGGISYEQYF	TGTGCCAGCAGCGGACAGGGGGGTATCTCCTACGAGCAGTACTTC
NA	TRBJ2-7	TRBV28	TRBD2	CASSQARTAGAYEQYF	TGTGCCAGCAGCCAAGCTAGGACTGCGGGAGCTTACGAGCAGTACTTC
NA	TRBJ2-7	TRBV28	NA	CASSLGAVEQYF	TGTGCCAGCAGTTTGGGAGCGGTAGAGCAGTACTTC
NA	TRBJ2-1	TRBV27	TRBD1	CASRRTGSNEQFF	TGTGCCAGCAGAAGGACAGGGTCGAATGAGCAGTTCTTC
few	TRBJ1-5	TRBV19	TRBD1	CASSQTGNQPQHF	TGTGCCAGTAGTCAGACAGGGAATCAGCCCCAGCATTTT
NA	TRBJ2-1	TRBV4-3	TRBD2	CASSRLAGWGNEQFF	TGCGCCAGCAGCCGCCTAGCGGGATGGGGCAATGAGCAGTTCTTC
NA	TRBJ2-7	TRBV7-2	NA	CASSLDRLSYEQYF	TGTGCCAGCAGCCTCGACAGACTCTCCTACGAGCAGTACTTC
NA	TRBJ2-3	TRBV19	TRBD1	CASSNPGQGITDTQYF	TGTGCCAGTAGTAACCCCGGACAGGGGATCACAGATACGCAGTATTTT
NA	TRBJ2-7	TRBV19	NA	CASSTLDRPYEQYF	TGTGCCAGTAGTACCCTAGACCGGCCATACGAGCAGTACTTC
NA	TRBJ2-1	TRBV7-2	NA	CASSFLYHNEQFF	TGTGCCAGCAGCTTTCTCTACCACAATGAGCAGTTCTTC
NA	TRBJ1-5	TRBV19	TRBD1	CASRPGQGRQPQHF	TGTGCCAGTCGACCTGGACAGGGCCGTCAGCCCCAGCATTTT